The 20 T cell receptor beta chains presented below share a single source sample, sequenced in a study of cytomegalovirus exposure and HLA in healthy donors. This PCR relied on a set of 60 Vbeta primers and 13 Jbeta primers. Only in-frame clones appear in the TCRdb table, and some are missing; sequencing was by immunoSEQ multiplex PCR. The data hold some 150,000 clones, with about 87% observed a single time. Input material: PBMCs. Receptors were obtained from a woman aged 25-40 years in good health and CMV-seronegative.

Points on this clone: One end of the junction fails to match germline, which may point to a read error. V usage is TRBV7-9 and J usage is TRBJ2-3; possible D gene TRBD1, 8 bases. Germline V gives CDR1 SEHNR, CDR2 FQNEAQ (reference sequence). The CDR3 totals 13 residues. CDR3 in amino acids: CSSTDREGDTQYF. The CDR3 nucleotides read TGTTCCAGCACGGACAGGGAGGGAGATACGCAGTATTTT.

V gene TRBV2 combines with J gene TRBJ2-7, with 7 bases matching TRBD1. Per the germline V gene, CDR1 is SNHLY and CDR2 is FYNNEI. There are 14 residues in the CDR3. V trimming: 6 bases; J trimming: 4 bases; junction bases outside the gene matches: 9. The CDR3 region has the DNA TGTGCCAGCAGGGGACAGCCTGTCGGTTACGAGCAGTACTTC. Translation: CASRGQPVGYEQYF.

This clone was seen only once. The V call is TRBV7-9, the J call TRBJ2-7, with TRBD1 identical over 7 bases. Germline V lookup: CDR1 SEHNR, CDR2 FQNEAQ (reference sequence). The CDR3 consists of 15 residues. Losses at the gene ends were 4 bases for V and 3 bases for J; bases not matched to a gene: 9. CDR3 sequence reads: CASSSRTGQFYEQYF. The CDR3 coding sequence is TGTGCCAGCAGCTCCAGGACAGGACAATTCTACGAGCAGTACTTC.

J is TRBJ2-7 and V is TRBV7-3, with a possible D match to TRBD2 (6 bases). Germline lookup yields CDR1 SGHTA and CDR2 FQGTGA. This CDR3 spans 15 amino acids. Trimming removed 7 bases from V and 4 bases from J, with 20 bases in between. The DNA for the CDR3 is TGTGCCAGCATCAGCGGGTTCTCCGGTCCTTACGAGCAGTACTTC. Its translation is CASISGFSGPYEQYF. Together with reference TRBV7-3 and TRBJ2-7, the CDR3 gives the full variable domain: GAGVSQTPSNKVTEKGKYVELRCDPISGHTALYWYRQSLGQGPEFLIYFQGTGAADDSGLPNDRFFAVRPEGSVSTLKIQRTERGDSAVYLCASISGFSGPYEQYFGPGTRLTVT.

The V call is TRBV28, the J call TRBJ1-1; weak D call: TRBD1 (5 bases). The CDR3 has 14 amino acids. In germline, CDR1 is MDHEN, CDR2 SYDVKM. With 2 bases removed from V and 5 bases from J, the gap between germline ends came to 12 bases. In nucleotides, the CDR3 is TGTGCCAGCAGTTTACCTCAGGGAAGGACTGAAGCTTTCTTT. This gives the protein CASSLPQGRTEAFF.

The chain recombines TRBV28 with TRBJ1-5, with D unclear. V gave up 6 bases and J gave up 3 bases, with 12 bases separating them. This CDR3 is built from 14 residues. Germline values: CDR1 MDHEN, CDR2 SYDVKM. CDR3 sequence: CASSLRLDNQPQHF. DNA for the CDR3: TGTGCCAGCAGCCTCAGGTTGGACAATCAGCCCCAGCATTTT. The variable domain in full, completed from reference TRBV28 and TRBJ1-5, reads DVKVTQSSRYLVKRTGEKVFLECVQDMDHENMFWYRQDPGLGLRLIYFSYDVKMKEKGDIPEGYSVSREKKERFSLILESASTNQTSMYLCASSLRLDNQPQHFGDGTRLSIL.

The CDR3 protein is CASSQEGGAFGEQYF. CDR3 nucleotides: TGCGCCAGCAGCCAAGAAGGGGGCGCATTTGGCGAGCAGTACTTC. The gene calls are TRBV4-1 and TRBJ2-7; 7 bases align to TRBD1. There are 15 residues in the CDR3. The ends lost 0 bases at V and 6 bases at J; junction bases unmatched: 8. Germline V gene data show CDR1 as MGHRA and CDR2 as YSYEKL.

The CDR3, as DNA: TGTGCCAGCAGCTTTGAAGGACAGGGGGCTAACGAGCAGTACTTC. Encoded protein: CASSFEGQGANEQYF. The rearrangement joins TRBV5-4 to TRBJ2-7; 11 bases are shared with TRBD1. In germline, CDR1 is SGHNT, CDR2 YYREEE (reference sequence). This CDR3 has 15 residues. Trimming removed 2 bases from V and 5 bases from J; junction bases left unmatched: 6.

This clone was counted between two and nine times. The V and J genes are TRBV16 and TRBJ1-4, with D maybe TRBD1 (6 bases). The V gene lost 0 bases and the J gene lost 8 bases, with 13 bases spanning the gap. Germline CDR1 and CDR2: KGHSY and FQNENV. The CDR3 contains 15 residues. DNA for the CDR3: TGTGCCAGCAGCCAATCGAGCAGGGGTCAAGAAAAACTGTTTTTT. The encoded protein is CASSQSSRGQEKLFF.

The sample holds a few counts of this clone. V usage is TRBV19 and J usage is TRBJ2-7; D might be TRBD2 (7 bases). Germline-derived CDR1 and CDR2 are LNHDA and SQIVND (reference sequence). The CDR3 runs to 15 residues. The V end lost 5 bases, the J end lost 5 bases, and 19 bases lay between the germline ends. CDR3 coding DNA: TGTGCCAGTAGTTCTGGGGGGGCAGGGAACGACGAGCAGTACTTC. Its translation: CASSSGGAGNDEQYF.

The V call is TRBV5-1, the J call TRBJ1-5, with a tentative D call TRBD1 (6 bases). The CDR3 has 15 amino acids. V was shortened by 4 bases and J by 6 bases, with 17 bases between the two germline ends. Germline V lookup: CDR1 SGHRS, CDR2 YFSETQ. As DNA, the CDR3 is TGCGCCAGCAGCCCGGACACAGGGACCGGTCAGCCCCAGCATTTT. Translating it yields CASSPDTGTGQPQHF.

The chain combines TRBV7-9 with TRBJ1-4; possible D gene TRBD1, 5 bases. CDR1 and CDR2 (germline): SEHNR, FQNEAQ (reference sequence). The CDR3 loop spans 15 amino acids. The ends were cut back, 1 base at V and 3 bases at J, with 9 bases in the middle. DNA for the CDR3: TGTGCCAGCAGCTTAGTCCCACAGGCTAATGAAAAACTGTTTTTT. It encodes CASSLVPQANEKLFF.

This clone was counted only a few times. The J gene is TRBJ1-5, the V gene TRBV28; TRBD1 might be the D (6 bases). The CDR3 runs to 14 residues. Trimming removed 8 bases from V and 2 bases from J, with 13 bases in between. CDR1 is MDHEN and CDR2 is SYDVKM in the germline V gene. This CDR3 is CASLGGARNQPQHF. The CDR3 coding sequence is TGTGCCAGCTTGGGGGGGGCCCGCAATCAGCCCCAGCATTTT.

The CDR3 nucleotides read TGTGCCATCAGTGAGGGTGCGGGGGGCTCCTACAATGAGCAGTTCTTC. Translating gives CAISEGAGGSYNEQFF. The rearrangement joins TRBV10-3 to TRBJ2-1; 8 bases are a match to TRBD2. The CDR3 contains 16 residues. The trim removed 2 bases at V and 0 bases at J, leaving 3 bases unmatched. Germline V gene sequence: CDR1 ENHRY, CDR2 SYGVKD.

CDR3 bases: TGTGCCAGCAGTTACTGGGGGGTCTCCTACAATGAGCAGTTCTTC. It yields the protein CASSYWGVSYNEQFF. The rearrangement uses TRBV6-6 and TRBJ2-1; possibly TRBD2 for D (6 bases). This CDR3 comprises 15 residues. V was shortened by 1 base and J by 0 bases, with 7 bases between the two germline ends. Germline CDR1 MNHNY, CDR2 SVGAGI (reference sequence).

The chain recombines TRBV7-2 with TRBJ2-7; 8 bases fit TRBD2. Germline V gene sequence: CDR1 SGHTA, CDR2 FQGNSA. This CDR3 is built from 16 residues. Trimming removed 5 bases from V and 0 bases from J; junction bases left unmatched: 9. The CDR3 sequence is CASSHREREFSYEQYF. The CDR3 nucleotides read TGTGCCAGCAGCCATCGGGAGCGGGAGTTCTCCTACGAGCAGTACTTC.

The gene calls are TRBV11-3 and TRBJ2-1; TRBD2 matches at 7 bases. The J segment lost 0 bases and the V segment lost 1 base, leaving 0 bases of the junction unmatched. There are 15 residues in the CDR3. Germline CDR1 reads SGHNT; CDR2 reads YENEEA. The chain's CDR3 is CASSLGGSSYNEQFF. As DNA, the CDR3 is TGTGCCAGCAGCTTAGGCGGGAGCTCCTACAATGAGCAGTTCTTC.

DNA for the CDR3: TGTGCCAGCAGCCCAAGACAGGCTAGCACAGATACGCAGTATTTT. It translates to CASSPRQASTDTQYF. This rearrangement joins TRBV7-3 to TRBJ2-3; D perhaps matches TRBD1 (6 bases). The CDR3 sequence is 15 residues long. Germline assignment: CDR1 SGHTA and CDR2 FQGTGA. The V gene lost 5 bases and the J gene lost 0 bases, with 12 bases spanning the gap.

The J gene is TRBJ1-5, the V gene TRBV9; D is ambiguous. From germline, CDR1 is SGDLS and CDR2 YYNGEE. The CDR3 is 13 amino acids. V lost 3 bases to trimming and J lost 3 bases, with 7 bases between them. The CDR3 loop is CASSGVPNQPQHF. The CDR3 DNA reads TGTGCCAGCAGCGGAGTTCCCAATCAGCCCCAGCATTTT. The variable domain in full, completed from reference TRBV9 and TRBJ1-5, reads DSGVTQTPKHLITATGQRVTLRCSPRSGDLSVYWYQQSLDQGLQFLIQYYNGEERAKGNILERFSAQQFPDLHSELNLSSLELGDSALYFCASSGVPNQPQHFGDGTRLSIL.

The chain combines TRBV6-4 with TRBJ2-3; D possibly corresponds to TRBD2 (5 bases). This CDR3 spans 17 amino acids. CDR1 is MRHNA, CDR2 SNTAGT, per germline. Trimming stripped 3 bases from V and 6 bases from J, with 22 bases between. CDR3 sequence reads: CASSESQQRRPGDTQYF. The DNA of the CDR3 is TGTGCCAGCAGTGAAAGCCAGCAAAGGAGGCCTGGGGATACGCAGTATTTT.